This passage covers 29 T cell receptor beta chains from one sample sequenced in a study of shared clonotypes between healthy human individuals. Profiling relied on immunoSEQ multiplex PCR, and the TCRdb table lists in-frame clones only, not all of them. This sample yields approximately 2.5 million clones, of which more than 90% are seen a single time; over 0.12% belongs to the top ten. The specimen sequenced was naive CD4+ T cells sorted from blood. Stated subset: CD45RA+ positively selected. Receptors originate from a man aged 18 to 30 in good health.

The rearrangement joins TRBV4-1 to TRBJ1-3, with D perhaps matching TRBD1 (5 bases). The CDR3 contains 13 residues. Germline V gives CDR1 MGHRA, CDR2 YSYEKL. V lost 4 bases and J 4 bases, leaving 8 bases between the germline ends. CDR3: CASSPGVGNTIYF. CDR3 sequence (DNA): TGCGCCAGCAGCCCGGGGGTCGGAAACACCATATATTTT.

The chain carries TRBV6-1 and TRBJ1-4, with 9 bases lining up with TRBD1. This CDR3 is 18 amino acids long. Germline V gene data show CDR1 as MNHNS and CDR2 as SASEGT. Trimming cost V 3 bases and J 3 bases; bases outside gene matches: 11. For the CDR3, the DNA is TGTGCCAGCAGTGAGAACCGGGACAGGGTTTTGGCTAATGAAAAACTGTTTTTT. It is translated as CASSENRDRVLANEKLFF.

The chain has TRBV12-5 and TRBJ2-1, with 8 bases that match TRBD2. CDR1 is LGHNT and CDR2 is FRNRAP in the germline V gene. The CDR3 contains 14 residues. The J segment lost 7 bases and the V segment lost 1 base, leaving 3 bases of the junction unmatched. Written as DNA, the CDR3 is TGTGCTAGTGGTTTGGGACTAGCGCGGAATGAGCAGTTCTTC. This codes for CASGLGLARNEQFF.

The chain joins TRBV7-8 to TRBJ2-2, with TRBD1 matching over 11 bases. The germline CDR1 and CDR2 sequences are SGHVS and FQNEAQ. V shed 5 bases, J shed 3 bases, and the junction held 5 bases outside the gene matches. The length of the CDR3 is 16 residues. CDR3 in DNA: TGTGCCAGCAGCCTCGGGACAGGGGGTCACACCGGGGAGCTGTTTTTT. This encodes CASSLGTGGHTGELFF.

Note on this clone: This sample includes further DNA sequences coding for the same CDR3. J is TRBJ2-3 and V is TRBV18, with D unresolved. Trimming stripped 0 bases from V and 0 bases from J, with 4 bases between. The CDR3 covers 14 residues. CDR1 is KGHSH, CDR2 LQKENI, per germline. The CDR3 protein is CASSPPFSTDTQYF. The CDR3 nucleotides are TGTGCCAGCTCACCACCTTTCAGCACAGATACGCAGTATTTT. Full variable domain (outside the CDR3, taken from reference TRBV18 and TRBJ2-3): NAGVMQNPRHLVRRRGQEARLRCSPMKGHSHVYWYRQLPEEGLKFMVYLQKENIIDESGMPKERFSAEFPKEGPSILRIQQVVRGDSAAYFCASSPPFSTDTQYFGPGTRLTVL.

V gene TRBV5-6 combines with J gene TRBJ2-7; 7 bases are shared with TRBD1. The CDR3 covers 16 residues. Germline CDR1 SGHDT, CDR2 YYEEEE. With 4 bases clipped from V and 6 bases from J, the junction kept 16 bases outside the gene matches. CDR3 DNA: TGTGCCAGCAGCCCTGACCCCGGGACAGCACTGAGCGAGCAGTACTTC. It translates to CASSPDPGTALSEQYF.

The V and J genes are TRBV5-1 and TRBJ1-6, with TRBD1 as a possible D gene (6 bases). V lost 0 bases, J lost 8 bases, and 12 bases lay in between. This CDR3 spans 15 amino acids. Per germline, CDR1 SGHRS and CDR2 YFSETQ. DNA for the CDR3: TGCGCCAGCAGCTTGGATTGGGGGGCGGATTCACCCCTCCACTTT. It encodes CASSLDWGADSPLHF.

The V and J genes are TRBV28 and TRBJ2-5, with D tentatively TRBD1 or TRBD2 (5 bases each). Trimming shortened V by 11 bases and J by 5 bases, and 24 bases separated the two germline ends. This CDR3 contains 15 residues. Germline CDR1 reads MDHEN; CDR2 reads SYDVKM. As DNA, the CDR3 is TGTGCCGGAGGTCGGGGCAGAGGAGATACGGAGACCCAGTACTTC. The encoded protein is CAGGRGRGDTETQYF.

The V call is TRBV19, the J call TRBJ1-4, with TRBD1 matching over 8 bases. This CDR3 is 14 amino acids long. The trim removed 8 bases at V and 0 bases at J, leaving 2 bases unmatched. Per germline, CDR1 LNHDA and CDR2 SQIVND (reference sequence). The CDR3, as DNA: TGTGCCAGTGCGACAGGGGCAACTAATGAAAAACTGTTTTTT. Translating gives CASATGATNEKLFF.

The V call is TRBV11-1, the J call TRBJ1-1; D perhaps matches TRBD1 (5 bases). CDR3 length equals 15 residues. Trimming removed 2 bases from V and 1 base from J, with 11 bases in between. In germline, CDR1 is SGHAT, CDR2 FQDESV (reference sequence). CDR3 DNA sequence: TGTGCCAGCAGCTTATTTGAGGGGAGGAACACTGAAGCTTTCTTT. Its protein is CASSLFEGRNTEAFF.

The chain combines TRBV27 with TRBJ2-3; D is uncertain. With 3 bases removed from V and 4 bases from J, the gap between germline ends came to 11 bases. This CDR3 has 14 amino acids. CDR1 MNHEY and CDR2 SMNVEV come from the germline V gene (reference sequence). DNA of the CDR3: TGTGCCAGCAGTTTCTCTAGTCTGGCAGATACGCAGTATTTT. Translating it yields CASSFSSLADTQYF.

This clone was recorded a few times. The V call is TRBV7-9, the J call TRBJ2-2, with TRBD2 identical over 8 bases. J lost 4 bases, V lost 5 bases, and 9 bases had no gene match. CDR3 size: 16 residues. The V gene's germline CDR1 is SEHNR and CDR2 FQNEAQ (reference sequence). CDR3 sequence: CASSTQTSASTGELFF. The CDR3, as DNA: TGTGCCAGCAGCACCCAGACTAGCGCGAGCACCGGGGAGCTGTTTTTT.

The V gene is TRBV10-1, the J gene TRBJ2-1, with 8 bases lining up with TRBD2. After removal of 5 bases from V and 5 bases from J, the junction contained 8 bases not matched to a gene. CDR1 and CDR2 (germline): WNHNN, SYGVQD (reference sequence). The CDR3 spans 15 residues. The chain's CDR3 is CASSYSSGWNNEQFF. In nucleotides, the CDR3 is TGCGCCAGCAGTTATTCTAGCGGGTGGAACAATGAGCAGTTCTTC.

The CDR3 sequence is CASSPPRRNEKLFF. CDR3 coding DNA: TGTGCCAGCAGTCCTCCCAGGAGGAATGAAAAACTGTTTTTT. The chain uses TRBV2 and TRBJ1-4; D remains ambiguous. V was clipped by 5 bases and J by 5 bases, with 12 bases between them. This CDR3 contains 14 residues. Germline CDR1 is SNHLY and CDR2 is FYNNEI. Full variable domain (rest looked up from reference TRBV2 and TRBJ1-4): EPEVTQTPSHQVTQMGQEVILRCVPISNHLYFYWYRQILGQKVEFLVSFYNNEISEKSEIFDDQFSVERPDGSNFTLKIRSTKLEDSAMYFCASSPPRRNEKLFFGSGTQLSVL.

The rearrangement uses TRBV14 and TRBJ2-3; TRBD1 matches at 9 bases. This CDR3 is built from 15 residues. J was trimmed by 0 bases and V by 3 bases; bases with no gene match: 1. Germline-derived CDR1 and CDR2 are SGHDN and FVKESK. The CDR3 sequence: CASSQGTGSTDTQYF. The CDR3 DNA reads TGTGCCAGCAGCCAGGGGACAGGGAGCACAGATACGCAGTATTTT.

The rearrangement joins TRBV18 to TRBJ2-5; 8 nucleotides match TRBD2. The germline gives CDR1 KGHSH, CDR2 LQKENI. The V segment lost 7 bases and the J segment 5 bases; nucleotides outside the gene matches: 6. This CDR3 has 13 amino acids. The DNA for the CDR3 is TGTGCCAGCTTAGCGGGATCGAAGGAGACCCAGTACTTC. Its translation: CASLAGSKETQYF.

The CDR3 is CASSQTVNTEAFF. Here the CDR3 DNA reads TGTGCCAGCAGCCAGACAGTTAACACTGAAGCTTTCTTT. This chain joins TRBV27 and TRBJ1-1, with D possibly matching TRBD1 (5 bases). Trimming cost V 6 bases and J 2 bases, with 10 bases left between them. The CDR3 covers 13 residues. CDR1 MNHEY and CDR2 SMNVEV come from the germline V gene (reference sequence).

This clone was counted a single time. The chain employs TRBV18 and TRBJ2-2; 9 positions match TRBD1. The CDR3 extends over 16 amino acids. Germline V gene data show CDR1 as KGHSH and CDR2 as LQKENI. Trimming cost V 6 bases and J 6 bases; bases outside gene matches: 11. The CDR3, as DNA: TGTGCCAGCTCGCCTAGGACAGGGGACCTTGCCGGGGAGCTGTTTTTT. Translated: CASSPRTGDLAGELFF.

This clone was found once. The chain carries TRBV5-4 and TRBJ2-7; 8 bases are a match to TRBD1. The V and J ends lost 4 bases and 2 bases, in that order; junction bases with no gene match: 5. Germline values: CDR1 SGHNT, CDR2 YYREEE (reference sequence). The CDR3 runs to 14 residues. Written as DNA, the CDR3 is TGTGCCAGCAGCATCGACAGGGGCCCCTACGAGCAGTACTTC. Translated: CASSIDRGPYEQYF. Filled out from reference TRBV5-4 and TRBJ2-7, the complete variable domain reads ETGVTQSPTHLIKTRGQQVTLRCSSQSGHNTVSWYQQALGQGPQFIFQYYREEENGRGNFPPRFSGLQFPNYSSELNVNALELDDSALYLCASSIDRGPYEQYFGPGTRLTVT.

The chain couples TRBV5-6 to TRBJ2-7; D is undetermined. This CDR3 has 14 amino acids. Per the germline V gene, CDR1 is SGHDT and CDR2 is YYEEEE. The V end was cut by 4 bases, the J end by 2 bases, with 13 bases between. The CDR3 region is CASSLSDITYEQYF. CDR3 in DNA: TGTGCCAGCAGCCTTTCCGACATAACCTACGAGCAGTACTTC.

The genes are TRBV28 and TRBJ2-2; D not certain. The germline gives CDR1 MDHEN, CDR2 SYDVKM. The V end was cut by 3 bases, the J end by 1 base, with 9 bases between. The CDR3 extends over 15 amino acids. DNA of the CDR3: TGTGCCAGCAGTTTTTCGGCAGGGAACACCGGGGAGCTGTTTTTT. Translating gives CASSFSAGNTGELFF.

The chain couples TRBV23-1 to TRBJ2-7; no definite D call. TRBV23-1 is identified as an open reading frame with a role that is uncertain. This CDR3 region has 12 residues. V shed 0 bases and J shed 6 bases, with 6 bases lying between them. CDR3 DNA: TGCGCCAGCAGTCAATCAGGGTTCGAGCAGTACTTC. Protein sequence: CASSQSGFEQYF.

The chain has TRBV9 and TRBJ2-7; 8 nucleotides agree with TRBD2. The J segment lost 2 bases and the V segment lost 6 bases, leaving 7 bases of the junction unmatched. The CDR3 has 14 amino acids. CDR1 SGDLS and CDR2 YYNGEE come from the germline V gene. The CDR3 nucleotides read TGTGCCAGCACCCGTAGCGGGGAGGCCTACGAGCAGTACTTC. Translation gives CASTRSGEAYEQYF.

The CDR3 loop is CAWSRTANTGELFF. The CDR3 DNA follows: TGTGCCTGGTCCCGGACGGCTAACACCGGGGAGCTGTTTTTT. The chain couples TRBV30 to TRBJ2-2, with no clear D. V was pared by 5 bases and J by 2 bases, with 12 bases between. The CDR3 extends over 14 amino acids. Germline V CDR1 and CDR2: GTSNPN, SVGIG (reference sequence).

The chain combines TRBV6-6 with TRBJ2-3; tentatively, D is TRBD1 (6 bases). This CDR3 region has 14 residues. The V end was cut by 5 bases, the J end by 14 bases, with 23 bases between. From germline, CDR1 is MNHNY and CDR2 SVGAGI (reference sequence). The DNA of the CDR3 is TGTGCCAGCAGTAGTGGACAGAGACCCTCGAGTGGGTATTTT. It is translated as CASSSGQRPSSGYF.

The chain uses TRBV5-1 and TRBJ2-7; D unclear. The CDR3 has 13 amino acids. Trimming took off 0 bases at V and 9 bases at J, with 13 bases between the two ends. Germline CDR1 and CDR2: SGHRS and YFSETQ. For the CDR3, the DNA is TGCGCCAGCAGCTTGGACGGCAGGCCAGGGCAGTACTTC. As protein: CASSLDGRPGQYF.

The genes are TRBV29-1 and TRBJ1-4, with 7 bases that match TRBD1. V lost 5 bases and J lost 4; bases outside the gene matches: 4. The length of the CDR3 is 13 residues. Germline values: CDR1 SQVTM, CDR2 ANQGSEA. For the CDR3, the DNA is TGCAGCGTTTACAGGGGAGGTAATGAAAAACTGTTTTTT. Amino acid sequence: CSVYRGGNEKLFF.

The V gene is TRBV4-1, the J gene TRBJ2-7; 11 bases align to TRBD1. The CDR3 contains 15 residues. The V segment lost 4 bases and the J segment 4 bases; nucleotides outside the gene matches: 6. The V gene's germline CDR1 is MGHRA and CDR2 YSYEKL. In DNA form, the CDR3 reads TGCGCCAGCAGCCGATCCGGGACAGGGGGATACGAGCAGTACTTC. Encoded protein: CASSRSGTGGYEQYF.

V usage is TRBV6-1 and J usage is TRBJ2-7; 8 bases are a match to TRBD1. Per the germline V gene, CDR1 is MNHNS and CDR2 is SASEGT. This CDR3 contains 14 residues. V shed 2 bases, J shed 6 bases, and the junction held 6 bases outside the gene matches. In DNA form, the CDR3 reads TGTGCCAGCAGTGAAAACAGGGGGTCCGGCGAGCAGTACTTC. Amino acid sequence: CASSENRGSGEQYF.